Sequencing of this T cell receptor beta chain was carried out in a study of T cells in localized non-small cell lung cancer. CDR3 length: 16 residues. V shed 6 bases and J shed 6 bases, with 21 bases lying between them. Germline V gene data show CDR1 as MNHGY and CDR2 as SAAAGT. Study-wide results and caveats: Uninvolved adjacent lung showed the highest T cell clonality, exceeding tumor. The study detected a median roughly 56 of the top 100 tumor clones in adjacent lung.

TCRdb's copy holds only in-frame clones and misses some; the assay was immunoSEQ multiplex PCR. The sample contains some 1,400 clones, 18% of which appear only once. This clone was observed a handful of times. Its antigen is unidentified. This specimen consisted of lung tumor tissue, obtained before any cancer treatment. The source of this sequence is a woman aged 40 to 75 with stage I lung adenocarcinoma. The chain is built from TRBV6-8 and TRBJ1-3; weak D call: TRBD1 (5 bases). CDR3 sequence reads: CASSRRRGIRANTIYF. In DNA form, the CDR3 reads TGTGCCAGCAGCCGCAGGCGGGGGATTAGGGCAAACACCATATATTTT.